These 15 T cell receptor beta chains share one sample of origin, sequenced in a study of shared clonotypes between healthy human individuals. The repertoire was sequenced with immunoSEQ multiplex PCR; TCRdb's copy has only in-frame clones and lacks some. The data hold 550,000 to 700,000 clones, with about 80% observed a single time. The sequenced material came from memory CD4+ T cells sorted from blood. Specified subset: CD45RA-negative fraction. The receptors were sampled from a woman aged 30 to 39 in good health.

This clone is a singleton in its sample. This chain links TRBV18 with TRBJ2-6, with D maybe TRBD2 (5 bases). The CDR3 covers 17 residues. V lost 3 bases, J lost 4 bases, and 16 bases lay in between. Germline CDR1 reads KGHSH; CDR2 reads LQKENI. The CDR3 here is CASSPSSNVAGANVLTF. The CDR3 DNA follows: TGTGCCAGCTCACCCTCTAGCAACGTAGCCGGGGCCAACGTCCTGACTTTC.

This chain links TRBV19 with TRBJ1-1, with a tentative D call TRBD1 (6 bases). This CDR3 is built from 15 residues. CDR1 LNHDA and CDR2 SQIVND come from the germline V gene (reference sequence). The ends were cut back, 6 bases at V and 0 bases at J, with 14 bases in the middle. CDR3 region: CASRPLGGLNTEAFF. DNA of the CDR3: TGTGCCAGTAGACCCCTGGGGGGGCTGAACACTGAAGCTTTCTTT.

V usage is TRBV6-1 and J usage is TRBJ2-7, with D possibly being TRBD1 (5 bases). Per the germline V gene, CDR1 is MNHNS and CDR2 is SASEGT. The CDR3 consists of 13 residues. V lost 7 bases, J lost 2 bases, and 12 bases lay in between. CDR3 sequence reads: CASISDIAYEQYF. The CDR3 coding sequence is TGTGCCAGCATCTCGGACATCGCCTACGAGCAGTACTTC.

The chain links TRBV5-1 to TRBJ2-1; TRBD2 is a possible D gene (6 bases). Between the trimmed V and J ends, which lost 0 bases and 6 bases, there was a span of 13 bases. Germline V gives CDR1 SGHRS, CDR2 YFSETQ. The CDR3 has 15 residues. CDR3 nucleotides: TGCGCCAGCAGCTTGGAAGTTCGGGGGACCAATGAGCAGTTCTTC. It translates to CASSLEVRGTNEQFF.

Notes on this clone: The sample carries other DNA sequences with the same CDR3. This chain connects TRBV5-1 to TRBJ2-1, with 7 positions matching TRBD1. Germline CDR1 reads SGHRS; CDR2 reads YFSETQ. V shed 0 bases and J 0 bases; nucleotides not matched to a gene: 3. The CDR3 is 16 amino acids. This CDR3 is CASSLGGQSSYNEQFF. Here the CDR3 DNA reads TGCGCCAGCAGCTTGGGGGGACAGAGCTCCTACAATGAGCAGTTCTTC.

CDR3: CASSLHSDQPQHF. In nucleotides, the CDR3 is TGCGCCAGCAGCTTGCACAGTGATCAGCCCCAGCATTTT. The rearrangement joins TRBV5-1 to TRBJ1-5; D is unclear. The CDR3 spans 13 residues. Between the trimmed V and J ends, which lost 1 base and 5 bases, there was a span of 7 bases. Per the germline V gene, CDR1 is SGHRS and CDR2 is YFSETQ.

The chain joins TRBV18 to TRBJ1-1, with a weak D call TRBD1 (6 bases). CDR1 is KGHSH and CDR2 is LQKENI in the germline V gene. V lost 5 bases and J lost 4, with 14 bases in between. This CDR3 is built from 14 residues. In DNA form, the CDR3 reads TGTGCCAGCTCAGAGGACAGTGGTTCCACTGAAGCTTTCTTT. Translating gives CASSEDSGSTEAFF.

At least ten counts were recorded for this clone. The chain uses TRBV13 and TRBJ2-7, with a tentative D call TRBD2 (6 bases). Per germline, CDR1 PRHDT and CDR2 FYEKMQ (reference sequence). The CDR3 is made up of 15 amino acids. V gave up 1 base and J gave up 2 bases, with 12 bases separating them. The CDR3 sequence is CASSLEGGGTYEQYF. The DNA for the CDR3 is TGTGCCAGCAGCTTAGAAGGCGGAGGGACCTACGAGCAGTACTTC.

The chain joins TRBV11-2 to TRBJ2-5, with TRBD2 matching 8 bases. The end of the DNA is better explained by TRBJ2-7, so the J call may be wrong. The CDR3 has 17 amino acids. Germline values: CDR1 SGHAT, CDR2 FQNNGV. The CDR3 protein is CASSLTSARGFVYEQYF. The CDR3, as DNA: TGTGCCAGCAGCTTGACTAGCGCCCGAGGGTTTGTCTACGAGCAGTACTTC.

This chain uses TRBV4-1 with TRBJ1-2; D may be TRBD1 (6 bases). Trimming cost V 4 bases and J 5 bases, with 17 bases left between them. Germline V CDR1 and CDR2: MGHRA, YSYEKL. The CDR3 runs 15 residues. The DNA for the CDR3 is TGCGCCAGCAGCCTTTCGACAGGCCTGAGGTATGGCTACACCTTC. Its protein product is CASSLSTGLRYGYTF.

The rearrangement joins TRBV28 to TRBJ2-2, with 10 bases identical to TRBD1. CDR3 length: 15 residues. The V gene end was trimmed by 4 bases and the J gene end by 7 bases; junction bases not matched to a gene: 6. CDR1 MDHEN and CDR2 SYDVKM come from the germline V gene. The chain's CDR3 is CASSWHGQGGGELFF. Here the CDR3 DNA reads TGTGCCAGCAGTTGGCACGGACAGGGGGGCGGGGAGCTGTTTTTT.

This chain joins TRBV15 and TRBJ2-7, with 7 bases that match TRBD1. Germline lookup yields CDR1 LNHNV and CDR2 YYDKDF (reference sequence). V shed 5 bases, J shed 1 base, and the junction held 8 bases outside the gene matches. This CDR3 is built from 15 residues. The CDR3 sequence: CATSEVRDRSYEQYF. CDR3 sequence (DNA): TGTGCCACCAGCGAGGTTCGGGACAGATCCTACGAGCAGTACTTC.

Concerning this clone itself: Other DNA sequences from this sample encode an identical CDR3 as well. V gene TRBV28 combines with J gene TRBJ1-2; D is ambiguous. With 3 bases removed from V and 0 bases from J, the gap between germline ends came to 5 bases. The CDR3 length is 13 residues. The V gene's germline CDR1 is MDHEN and CDR2 SYDVKM. The CDR3 DNA follows: TGTGCCAGCAGTTTTGGAGCTAACTATGGCTACACCTTC. This gives the protein CASSFGANYGYTF.

In DNA, the CDR3 is TGTGCCAGCAGCTCCCGAACAGGGGGCAATGCAGATACGCAGTATTTT. This codes for CASSSRTGGNADTQYF. The rearrangement links TRBV5-6 to TRBJ2-3, with 9 positions matching TRBD1. The CDR3 runs to 16 residues. V was clipped by 3 bases and J by 4 bases; unmatched bases: 9. CDR1 and CDR2 from the germline V gene are SGHDT and YYEEEE.

This chain links TRBV5-1 with TRBJ1-4; D is unclear. This CDR3 has 14 residues. V lost 7 bases and J 0 bases, leaving 10 bases between the germline ends. Germline CDR1 reads SGHRS; CDR2 reads YFSETQ. CDR3 loop: CASSTEATNEKLFF. CDR3 DNA sequence: TGCGCCAGCTCGACGGAAGCAACTAATGAAAAACTGTTTTTT. The full variable domain, its missing parts supplied by reference TRBV5-1 and TRBJ1-4, is KAGVTQTPRYLIKTRGQQVTLSCSPISGHRSVSWYQQTPGQGLQFLFEYFSETQRNKGNFPGRFSGRQFSNSRSEMNVSTLELGDSALYLCASSTEATNEKLFFGSGTQLSVL.